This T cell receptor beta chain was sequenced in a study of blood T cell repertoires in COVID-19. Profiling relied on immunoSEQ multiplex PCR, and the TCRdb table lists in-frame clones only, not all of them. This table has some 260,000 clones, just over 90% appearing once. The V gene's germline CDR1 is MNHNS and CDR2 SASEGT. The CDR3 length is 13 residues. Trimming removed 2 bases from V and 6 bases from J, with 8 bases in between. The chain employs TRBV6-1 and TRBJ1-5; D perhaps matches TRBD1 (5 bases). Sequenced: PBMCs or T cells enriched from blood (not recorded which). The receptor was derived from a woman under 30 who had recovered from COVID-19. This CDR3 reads CASSEFTGQPQHF. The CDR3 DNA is TGTGCCAGCAGTGAATTTACAGGTCAGCCCCAGCATTTT.